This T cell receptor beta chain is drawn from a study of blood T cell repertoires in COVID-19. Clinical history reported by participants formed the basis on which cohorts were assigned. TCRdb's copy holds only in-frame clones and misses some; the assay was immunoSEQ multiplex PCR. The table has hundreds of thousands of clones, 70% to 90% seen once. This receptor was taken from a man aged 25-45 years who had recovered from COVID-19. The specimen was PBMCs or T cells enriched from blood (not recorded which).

The CDR3: CAWSLWAEDPLHF. The CDR3, as DNA: TGTGCCTGGAGTTTATGGGCGGAGGATCCCCTCCACTTT. V is TRBV30 and J is TRBJ1-6; D is unclear. Trimming pared 2 bases from V and 13 bases from J, leaving 15 bases between. The V gene's germline CDR1 is GTSNPN and CDR2 SVGIG (reference sequence). The CDR3 has 13 residues. Full variable domain (missing parts from reference TRBV30 and TRBJ1-6): SQTIHQWPATLVQPVGSPLSLECTVEGTSNPNLYWYRQAAGRGLQLLFYSVGIGQISSEVPQNLSASRPQDRQFILSSKKLLLSDSGFYLCAWSLWAEDPLHFGNGTRLTVT.